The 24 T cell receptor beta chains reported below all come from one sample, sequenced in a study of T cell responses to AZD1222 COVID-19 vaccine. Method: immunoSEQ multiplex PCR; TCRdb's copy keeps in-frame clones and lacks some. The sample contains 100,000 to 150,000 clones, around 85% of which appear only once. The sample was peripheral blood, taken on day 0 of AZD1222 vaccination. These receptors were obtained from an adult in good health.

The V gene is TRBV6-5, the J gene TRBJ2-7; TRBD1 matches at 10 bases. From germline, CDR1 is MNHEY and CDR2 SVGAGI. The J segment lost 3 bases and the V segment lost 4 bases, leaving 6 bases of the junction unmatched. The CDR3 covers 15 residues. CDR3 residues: CASSSRDRGGYEQYF. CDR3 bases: TGTGCCAGCAGTTCCCGGGACAGGGGTGGCTACGAGCAGTACTTC.

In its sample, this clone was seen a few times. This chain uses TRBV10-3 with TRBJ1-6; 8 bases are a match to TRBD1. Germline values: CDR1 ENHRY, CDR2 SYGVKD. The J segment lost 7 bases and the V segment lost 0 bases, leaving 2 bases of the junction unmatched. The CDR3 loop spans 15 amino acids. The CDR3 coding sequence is TGTGCCATCAGTGAGTCCAGGGGGCGGAATTCACCCCTCCACTTT. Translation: CAISESRGRNSPLHF.

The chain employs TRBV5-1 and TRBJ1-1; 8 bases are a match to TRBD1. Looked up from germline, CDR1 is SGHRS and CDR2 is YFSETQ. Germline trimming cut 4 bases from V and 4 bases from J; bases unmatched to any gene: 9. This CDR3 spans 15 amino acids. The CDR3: CASSRAATGGTEAFF. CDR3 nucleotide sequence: TGCGCCAGCAGCCGGGCAGCCACAGGGGGCACTGAAGCTTTCTTT.

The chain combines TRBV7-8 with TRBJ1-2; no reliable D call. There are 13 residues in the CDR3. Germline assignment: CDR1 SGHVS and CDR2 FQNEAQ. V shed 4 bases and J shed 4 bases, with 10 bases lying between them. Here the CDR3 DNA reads TGTGCCAGCAGCTACTTCGCGACCTATGGCTACACCTTC. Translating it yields CASSYFATYGYTF.

Written as DNA, the CDR3 is TGTGCCAGCAGTTTAGGAGACAGGGCCGAGCAGTACTTC. This gives the protein CASSLGDRAEQYF. This rearrangement joins TRBV28 to TRBJ2-7; 7 nucleotides agree with TRBD1. V gave up 2 bases and J gave up 6 bases; unmatched junction bases: 4. CDR3 length equals 13 residues. Germline CDR1 MDHEN, CDR2 SYDVKM.

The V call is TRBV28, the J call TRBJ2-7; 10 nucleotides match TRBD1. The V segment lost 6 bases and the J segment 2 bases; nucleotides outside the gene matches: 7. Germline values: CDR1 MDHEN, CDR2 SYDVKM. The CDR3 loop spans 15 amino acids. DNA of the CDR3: TGTGCCAGCAGCCATGGGGACAGGGGAGCCTACGAGCAGTACTTC. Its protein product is CASSHGDRGAYEQYF.

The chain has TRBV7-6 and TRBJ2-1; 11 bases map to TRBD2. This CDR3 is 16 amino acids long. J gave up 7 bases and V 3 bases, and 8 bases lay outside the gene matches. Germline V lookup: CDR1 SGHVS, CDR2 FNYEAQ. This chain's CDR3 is CASSFTSGGPGNEQFF. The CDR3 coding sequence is TGTGCCAGCAGCTTTACTAGCGGGGGTCCTGGGAATGAGCAGTTCTTC.

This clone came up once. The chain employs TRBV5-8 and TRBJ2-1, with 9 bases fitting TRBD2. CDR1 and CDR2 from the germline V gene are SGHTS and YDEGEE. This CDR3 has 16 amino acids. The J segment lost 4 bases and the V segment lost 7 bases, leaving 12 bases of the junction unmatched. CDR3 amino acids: CASSRNSGSWYNEQFF. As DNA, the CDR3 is TGTGCCAGCTCAAGGAATAGCGGGAGTTGGTACAATGAGCAGTTCTTC.

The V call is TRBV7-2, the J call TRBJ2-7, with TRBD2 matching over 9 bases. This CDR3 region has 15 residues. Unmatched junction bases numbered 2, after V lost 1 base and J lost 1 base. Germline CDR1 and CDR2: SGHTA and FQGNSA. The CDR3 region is CASSLGTSVSYEQYF. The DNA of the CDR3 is TGTGCCAGCAGCTTAGGGACTAGCGTATCCTACGAGCAGTACTTC.

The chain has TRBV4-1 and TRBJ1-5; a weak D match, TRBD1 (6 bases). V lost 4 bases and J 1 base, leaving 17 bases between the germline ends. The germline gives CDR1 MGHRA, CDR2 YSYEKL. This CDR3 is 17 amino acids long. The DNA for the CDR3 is TGCGCCAGCAGCCCGCTACAGGGTTTAGGGAGCAATCAGCCCCAGCATTTT. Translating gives CASSPLQGLGSNQPQHF.

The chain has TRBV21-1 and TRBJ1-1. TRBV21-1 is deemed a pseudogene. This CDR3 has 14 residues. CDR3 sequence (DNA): TGTGCCAGCAGACGATCCGGGAATCGGACTGAAGCTTTCTTT. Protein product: CASRRSGNRTEAFF.

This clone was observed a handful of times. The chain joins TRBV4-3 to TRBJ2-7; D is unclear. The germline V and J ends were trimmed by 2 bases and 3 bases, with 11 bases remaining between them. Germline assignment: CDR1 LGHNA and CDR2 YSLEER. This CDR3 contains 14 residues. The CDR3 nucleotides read TGCGCCAGCAGCCAAAGTGTATTGGGCTACGAGCAGTACTTC. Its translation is CASSQSVLGYEQYF.

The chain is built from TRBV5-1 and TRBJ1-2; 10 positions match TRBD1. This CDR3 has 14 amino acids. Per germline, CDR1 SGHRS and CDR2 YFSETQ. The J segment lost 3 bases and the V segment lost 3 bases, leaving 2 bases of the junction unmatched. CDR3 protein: CASSSTGGDYGYTF. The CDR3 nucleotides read TGCGCCAGCAGCTCGACAGGGGGCGACTATGGCTACACCTTC.

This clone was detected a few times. CDR3 DNA sequence: TGTGCCAGCAGCGTAGTTCAGGGAGGATGGACTGAAGCTTTCTTT. This gives the protein CASSVVQGGWTEAFF. The chain recombines TRBV9 with TRBJ1-1, with D maybe TRBD1 (5 bases). Germline assignment: CDR1 SGDLS and CDR2 YYNGEE. Trimming removed 0 bases from V and 5 bases from J, with 14 bases in between. CDR3 length equals 15 residues.

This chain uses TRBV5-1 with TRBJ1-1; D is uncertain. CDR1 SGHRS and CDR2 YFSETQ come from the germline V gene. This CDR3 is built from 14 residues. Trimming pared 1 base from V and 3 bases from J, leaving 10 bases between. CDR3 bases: TGCGCCAGCAGCTTGCTCACAGACGACACTGAAGCTTTCTTT. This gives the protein CASSLLTDDTEAFF.

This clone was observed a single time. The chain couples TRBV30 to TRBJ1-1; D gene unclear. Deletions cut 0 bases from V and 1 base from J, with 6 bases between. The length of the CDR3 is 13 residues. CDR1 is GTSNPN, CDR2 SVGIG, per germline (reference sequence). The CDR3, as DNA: TGTGCCTGGAGTGTACTACGGAACACTGAAGCTTTCTTT. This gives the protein CAWSVLRNTEAFF.

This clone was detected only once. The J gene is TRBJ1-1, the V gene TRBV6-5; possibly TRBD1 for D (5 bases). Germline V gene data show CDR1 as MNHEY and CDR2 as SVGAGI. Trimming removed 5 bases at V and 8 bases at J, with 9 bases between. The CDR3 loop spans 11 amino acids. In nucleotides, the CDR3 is TGTGCCAGCAGTACCCACAGGGAAGCTTTCTTT. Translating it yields CASSTHREAFF.

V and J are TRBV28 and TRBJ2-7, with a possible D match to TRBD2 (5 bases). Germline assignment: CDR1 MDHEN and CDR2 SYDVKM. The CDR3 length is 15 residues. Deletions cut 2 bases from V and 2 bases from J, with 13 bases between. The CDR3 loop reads CASSLGVDGAYEQYF. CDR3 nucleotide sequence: TGTGCCAGCAGTTTAGGTGTGGACGGGGCCTACGAGCAGTACTTC.

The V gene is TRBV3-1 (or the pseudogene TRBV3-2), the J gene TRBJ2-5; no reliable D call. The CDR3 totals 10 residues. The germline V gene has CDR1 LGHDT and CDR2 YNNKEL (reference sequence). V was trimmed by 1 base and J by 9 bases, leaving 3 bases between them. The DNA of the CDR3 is TGTGCCAGCAGCCAAGGGGCCCAGTACTTC. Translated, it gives CASSQGAQYF.

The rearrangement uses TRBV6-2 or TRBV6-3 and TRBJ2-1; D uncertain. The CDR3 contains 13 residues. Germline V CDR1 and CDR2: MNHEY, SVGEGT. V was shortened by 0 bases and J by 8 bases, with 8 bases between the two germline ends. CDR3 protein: CASSYSGGHEQFF. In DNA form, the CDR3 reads TGTGCCAGCAGTTACTCGGGTGGCCATGAGCAGTTCTTC.

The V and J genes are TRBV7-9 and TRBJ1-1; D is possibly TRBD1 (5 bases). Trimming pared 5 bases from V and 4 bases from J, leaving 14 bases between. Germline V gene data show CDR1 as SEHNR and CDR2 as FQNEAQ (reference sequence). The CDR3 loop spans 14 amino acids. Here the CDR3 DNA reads TGTGCCAGCAGCGCACGGGACTGGCGCACTGAAGCTTTCTTT. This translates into CASSARDWRTEAFF. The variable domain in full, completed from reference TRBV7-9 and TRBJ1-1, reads DTGVSQNPRHKITKRGQNVTFRCDPISEHNRLYWYRQTLGQGPEFLTYFQNEAQLEKSRLLSDRFSAERPKGSFSTLEIQRTEQGDSAMYLCASSARDWRTEAFFGQGTRLTVV.

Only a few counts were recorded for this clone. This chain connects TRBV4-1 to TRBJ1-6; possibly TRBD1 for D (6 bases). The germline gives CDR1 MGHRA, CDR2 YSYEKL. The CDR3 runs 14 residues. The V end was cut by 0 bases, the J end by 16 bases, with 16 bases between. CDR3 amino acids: CASSQDRASGVLHF. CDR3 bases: TGCGCCAGCAGCCAAGACCGGGCCTCAGGGGTTCTCCACTTT.

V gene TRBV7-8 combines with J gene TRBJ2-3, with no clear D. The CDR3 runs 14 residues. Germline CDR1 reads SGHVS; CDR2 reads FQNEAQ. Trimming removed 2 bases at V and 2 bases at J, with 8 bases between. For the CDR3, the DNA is TGTGCCAGCAGCTTAAGTAGAAACACAGATACGCAGTATTTT. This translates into CASSLSRNTDTQYF.

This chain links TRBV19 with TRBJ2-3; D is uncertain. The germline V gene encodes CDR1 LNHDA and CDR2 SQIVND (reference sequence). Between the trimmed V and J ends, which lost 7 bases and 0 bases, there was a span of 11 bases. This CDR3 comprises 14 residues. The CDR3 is CASKREASTDTQYF. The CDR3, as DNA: TGTGCCAGTAAGAGAGAAGCGAGCACAGATACGCAGTATTTT.